This TCR beta chain was obtained from a study of T cell responses to AZD1222 COVID-19 vaccine. Study observations and caveats: Repertoires were obtained solely post-peak T cell response. After two AZD1222 doses, spike-specific TCR breadth and depth rose versus day 0. Dominant CD4 TCR responses targeted spike regions 160-218 and 743-854.

The CDR3 consists of 16 residues. After removal of 4 bases from V and 4 bases from J, the junction contained 12 bases not matched to a gene. Germline loops: CDR1 SGHRS, CDR2 YFSETQ. A note on this clone: Its antigen remains unidentified.

The protocol was immunoSEQ multiplex PCR, while the TCRdb copy is restricted to in-frame clones and leaves out a portion. The sample shows 130,000 or so clones, around 89% of them seen only once. The material sequenced was peripheral blood, taken on day 0 of AZD1222 vaccination. The chain joins TRBV5-1 to TRBJ1-2; TRBD1 matches 8 bases. The TCR sequence derives from an adult in good health. The CDR3 region has the DNA TGCGCCAGCAGCCCGGCCCCCGGACAGGGACTCTATGGCTACACCTTC. Translation: CASSPAPGQGLYGYTF.